Included here is one T cell receptor (beta chain) sequence, with context. The record originates from a study of control samples from healthy donors and cancer patients. Profiling relied on immunoSEQ multiplex PCR, and the TCRdb table lists in-frame clones only, not all of them. The sample includes about 100,000 clones, less than 90% of them seen just once. The TCR sequence derives from a woman in her 50s in good health. The sample comprised blood.

The CDR3 protein is CASSLPGGRGSTDTQYF. For the CDR3, the DNA is TGTGCCAGCAGCTTGCCCGGGGGCCGGGGTAGCACAGATACGCAGTATTTT. This chain uses TRBV7-8 with TRBJ2-3, with D perhaps being TRBD1 or TRBD2 (6 bases each). This CDR3 is 17 amino acids long. The V end lost 3 bases, the J end lost 0 bases, and 16 bases lay between the germline ends. Germline values: CDR1 SGHVS, CDR2 FQNEAQ.